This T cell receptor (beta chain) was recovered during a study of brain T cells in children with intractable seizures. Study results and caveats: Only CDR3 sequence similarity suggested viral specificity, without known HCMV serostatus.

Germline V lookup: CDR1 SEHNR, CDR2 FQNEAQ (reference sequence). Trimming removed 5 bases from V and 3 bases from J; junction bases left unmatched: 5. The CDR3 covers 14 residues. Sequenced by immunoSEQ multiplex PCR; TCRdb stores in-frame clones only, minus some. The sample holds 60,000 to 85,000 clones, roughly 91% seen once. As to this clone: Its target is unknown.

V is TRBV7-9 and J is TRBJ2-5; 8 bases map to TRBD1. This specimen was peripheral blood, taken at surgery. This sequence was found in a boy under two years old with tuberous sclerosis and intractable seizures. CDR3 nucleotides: TGTGCCAGCAGCAGCGGACAGGGCGAAGAGACCCAGTACTTC. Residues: CASSSGQGEETQYF.